This TCR beta chain was recovered during a study of TIL therapy for anti-PD-1-resistant metastatic lung cancer. Across the whole study: Median tumor mutation burden was 1.5 mutations per megabase. Findings and limits, study-wide: The cohort had more treatment-naive, never-smoker and oncogene-addicted patients than typical.

Details on this clone: Its antigen is not known.

CDR3 length equals 14 residues. CDR1 is MRHNA and CDR2 is SNTAGT in the germline V gene. The V gene end was trimmed by 7 bases and the J gene end by 1 base; junction bases not matched to a gene: 3. The immunoSEQ assay was v3. Generated by immunoSEQ multiplex PCR, the TCRdb table keeps only in-frame clones and is missing some. The sample holds 45,000 to 60,000 clones; about three quarters are singletons and the top ten take 5.6%. Time point defined: pre-treatment sample, taken before nivolumab and TIL therapy. Pleural nodules or supraclavicular lymph nodes made up most of the excised metastases sampled. Stage 4 NSCLC adults joined between late 2017 and early 2020.

The material was tumor tissue, obtained at baseline. The sequence was collected from a person aged 25-80 years with non-small cell lung cancer. This chain uses TRBV6-4 with TRBJ2-3, with 9 nucleotides matching TRBD1. The CDR3 DNA sequence: TGTGCCAGCACCACAGGGGGCGGCACAGATACGCAGTATTTT. Translation: CASTTGGGTDTQYF.